This T cell receptor (beta chain) was sequenced during a study of cytomegalovirus exposure and HLA in healthy donors. Overall study: The study's early data release held tens of millions of unique TCRs from HLA-typed donors.

The CDR3 covers 14 residues. Germline V gene data show CDR1 as SGDLS and CDR2 as YYNGEE. V was pared by 4 bases and J by 0 bases, with 10 bases between. PCR employed 60 Vbeta and 13 Jbeta primers. Some clones are missing from TCRdb's copy, which holds only in-frame ones; the method was immunoSEQ multiplex PCR. The table shows 220,000 or so clones, with approximately 79% occurring only once. Study-wide results and caveats: With later analysis, a missense DCLRE1C variant became linked to TCR beta V- and J-gene trimming. Certain indistinguishable V segments, among them TRBV6-2 and TRBV6-3, were excluded. Later analysis suggested links between common viral pathogens and several top significant clusters.

Comments on this clone: As yet, its antigen is unknown.

The specimen was PBMCs. The rearrangement joins TRBV9 to TRBJ1-1; D might be TRBD1 (6 bases). The clonotype comes from a man aged 50 or older in good health and CMV-seronegative. Here the CDR3 DNA reads TGTGCCAGCAGCCCGGGACACCTGAACACTGAAGCTTTCTTT. Translation gives CASSPGHLNTEAFF.